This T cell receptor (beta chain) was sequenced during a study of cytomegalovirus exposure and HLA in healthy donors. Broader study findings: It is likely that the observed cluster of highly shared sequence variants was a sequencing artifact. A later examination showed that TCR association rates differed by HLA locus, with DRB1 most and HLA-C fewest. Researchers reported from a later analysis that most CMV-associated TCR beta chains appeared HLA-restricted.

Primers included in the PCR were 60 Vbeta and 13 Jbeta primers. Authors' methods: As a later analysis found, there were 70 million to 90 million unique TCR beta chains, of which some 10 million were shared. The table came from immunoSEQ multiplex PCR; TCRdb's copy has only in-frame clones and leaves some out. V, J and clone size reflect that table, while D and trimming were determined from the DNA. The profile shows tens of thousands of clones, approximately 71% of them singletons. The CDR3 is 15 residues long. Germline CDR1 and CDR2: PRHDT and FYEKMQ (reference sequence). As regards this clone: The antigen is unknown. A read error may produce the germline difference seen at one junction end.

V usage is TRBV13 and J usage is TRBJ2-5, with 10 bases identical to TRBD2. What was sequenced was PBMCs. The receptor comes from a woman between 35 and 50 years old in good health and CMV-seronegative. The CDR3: CASSTTSGVKETQYF. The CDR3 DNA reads TGTGCCAGCAGCACCACTAGCGGGGTTAAAGAAACCCAGTACTTC. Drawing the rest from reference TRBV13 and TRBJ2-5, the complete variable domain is AAGVIQSPRHLIKEKRETATLKCYPIPRHDTVYWYQQGPGQDPQFLISFYEKMQSDKGSIPDRFSAQQFSDYHSELNMSSLELGDSALYFCASSTTSGVKETQYFGPGTRLLVL.